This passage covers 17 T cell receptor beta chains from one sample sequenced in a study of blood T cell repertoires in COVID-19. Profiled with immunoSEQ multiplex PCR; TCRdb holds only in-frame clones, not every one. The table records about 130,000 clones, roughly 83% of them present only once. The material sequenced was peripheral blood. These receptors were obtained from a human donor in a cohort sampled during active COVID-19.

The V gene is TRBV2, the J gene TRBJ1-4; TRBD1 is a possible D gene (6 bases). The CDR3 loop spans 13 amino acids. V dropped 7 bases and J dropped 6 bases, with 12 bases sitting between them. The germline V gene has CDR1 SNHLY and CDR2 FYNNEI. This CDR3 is CASTTGRDEKLFF. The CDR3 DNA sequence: TGTGCCAGCACAACAGGGAGGGATGAAAAACTGTTTTTT.

CDR3 nucleotide sequence: TGTGCCAGCAGCTTGGCGGTCCGGACAGGGCAGTTCTTC. Its protein is CASSLAVRTGQFF. The chain has TRBV7-3 and TRBJ2-1, with TRBD1 matching over 7 bases. V dropped 3 bases and J dropped 12; count of bases not matched to a gene: 8. The germline V gene encodes CDR1 SGHTA and CDR2 FQGTGA. This CDR3 spans 13 amino acids.

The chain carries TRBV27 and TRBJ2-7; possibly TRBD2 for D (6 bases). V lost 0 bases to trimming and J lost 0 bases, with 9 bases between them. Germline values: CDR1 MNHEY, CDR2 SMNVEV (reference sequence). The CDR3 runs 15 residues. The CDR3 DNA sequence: TGTGCCAGCAGTTTATCACGGGGGACCTCCTACGAGCAGTACTTC. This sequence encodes CASSLSRGTSYEQYF.

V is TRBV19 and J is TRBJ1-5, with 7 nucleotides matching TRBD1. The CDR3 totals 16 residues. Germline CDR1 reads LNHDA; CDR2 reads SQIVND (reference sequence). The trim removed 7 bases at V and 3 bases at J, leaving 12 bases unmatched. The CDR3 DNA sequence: TGTGCCAGTACCTTCATCCCGGGACAGAACAATCAGCCCCAGCATTTT. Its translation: CASTFIPGQNNQPQHF.

The CDR3 region has the DNA TGTGCCATCAGTGAGTCGAACAGGGCGGAGGCAAGCTCCTATAATTCACCCCTCCACTTT. Its translation is CAISESNRAEASSYNSPLHF. The chain uses TRBV10-3 and TRBJ1-6; D perhaps matches TRBD1 (6 bases). Germline V gene data show CDR1 as ENHRY and CDR2 as SYGVKD. The length of the CDR3 is 20 residues. Trimming removed 0 bases at V and 0 bases at J, with 18 bases between.

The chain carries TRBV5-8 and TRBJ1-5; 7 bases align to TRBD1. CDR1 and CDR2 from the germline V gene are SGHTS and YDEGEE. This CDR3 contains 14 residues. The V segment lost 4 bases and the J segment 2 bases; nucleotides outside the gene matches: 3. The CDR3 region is CASSRDRGNQPQHF. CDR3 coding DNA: TGTGCCAGCAGCCGGGACAGAGGCAATCAGCCCCAGCATTTT.

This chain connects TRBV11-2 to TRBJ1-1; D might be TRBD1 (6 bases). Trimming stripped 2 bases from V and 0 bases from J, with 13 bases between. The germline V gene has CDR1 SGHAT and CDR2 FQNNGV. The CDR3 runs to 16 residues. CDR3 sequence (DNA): TGTGCCAGCAGCTTAACTCGGACAGCTATGAACACTGAAGCTTTCTTT. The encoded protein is CASSLTRTAMNTEAFF.

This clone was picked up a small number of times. The CDR3 nucleotides are TGTGCCAGCAGCTTATCTCGGGACAGGGGGCCCCGTGGGACTTTGCCCCAGCATTTT. Its translation is CASSLSRDRGPRGTLPQHF. The V call is TRBV7-9, the J call TRBJ1-5; 12 bases line up with TRBD1. Unmatched junction bases numbered 17, after V lost 2 bases and J lost 9 bases. Germline V gene data show CDR1 as SEHNR and CDR2 as FQNEAQ (reference sequence). This CDR3 has 19 amino acids.

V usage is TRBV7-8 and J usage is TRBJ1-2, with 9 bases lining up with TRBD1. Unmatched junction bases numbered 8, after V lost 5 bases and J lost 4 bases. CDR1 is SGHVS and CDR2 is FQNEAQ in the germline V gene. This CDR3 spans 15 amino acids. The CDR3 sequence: CASSPAGQGSYGYTF. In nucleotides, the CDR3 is TGTGCCAGCAGCCCAGCGGGACAGGGCAGCTATGGCTACACCTTC.

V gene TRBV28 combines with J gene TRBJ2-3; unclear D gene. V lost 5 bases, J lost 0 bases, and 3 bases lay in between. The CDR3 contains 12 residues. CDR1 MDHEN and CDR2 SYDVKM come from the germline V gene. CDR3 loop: CASSPSTDTQYF. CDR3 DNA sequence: TGTGCCAGCAGTCCTAGCACAGATACGCAGTATTTT.

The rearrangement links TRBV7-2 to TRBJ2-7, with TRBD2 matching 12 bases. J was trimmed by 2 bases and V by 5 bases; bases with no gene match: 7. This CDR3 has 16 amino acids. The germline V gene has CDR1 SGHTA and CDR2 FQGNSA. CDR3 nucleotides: TGTGCCAGCAGCCCCCAGGCTAGCGGGGGGGCCTACGAGCAGTACTTC. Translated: CASSPQASGGAYEQYF.

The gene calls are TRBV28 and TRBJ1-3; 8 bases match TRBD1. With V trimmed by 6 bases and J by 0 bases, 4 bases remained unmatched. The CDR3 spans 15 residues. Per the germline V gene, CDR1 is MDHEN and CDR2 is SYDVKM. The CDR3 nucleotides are TGTGCCAGCAGCCCGACAGGGGCCTCTGGAAACACCATATATTTT. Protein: CASSPTGASGNTIYF.

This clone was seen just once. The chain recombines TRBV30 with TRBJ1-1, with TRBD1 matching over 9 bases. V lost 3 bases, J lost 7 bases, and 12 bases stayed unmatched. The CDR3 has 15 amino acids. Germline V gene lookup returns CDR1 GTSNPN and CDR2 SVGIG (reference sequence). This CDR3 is CAWRGTGNAPFEAFF. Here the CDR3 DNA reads TGTGCCTGGAGAGGGACAGGGAACGCGCCGTTTGAAGCTTTCTTT.

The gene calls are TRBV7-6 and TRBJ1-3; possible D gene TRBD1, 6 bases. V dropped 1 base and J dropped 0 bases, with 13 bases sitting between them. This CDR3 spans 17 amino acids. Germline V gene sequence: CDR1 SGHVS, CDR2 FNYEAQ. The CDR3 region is CASSLEGDGLSGNTIYF. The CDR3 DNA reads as TGTGCCAGCAGCTTAGAGGGGGACGGTCTCTCTGGAAACACCATATATTTT.

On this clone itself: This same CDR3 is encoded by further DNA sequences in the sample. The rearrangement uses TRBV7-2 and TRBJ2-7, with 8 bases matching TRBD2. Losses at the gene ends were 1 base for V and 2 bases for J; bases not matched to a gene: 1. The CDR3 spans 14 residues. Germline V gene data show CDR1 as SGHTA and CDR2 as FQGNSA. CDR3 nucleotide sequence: TGTGCCAGCAGCTTAGGACTAGCGACCTACGAGCAGTACTTC. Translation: CASSLGLATYEQYF.

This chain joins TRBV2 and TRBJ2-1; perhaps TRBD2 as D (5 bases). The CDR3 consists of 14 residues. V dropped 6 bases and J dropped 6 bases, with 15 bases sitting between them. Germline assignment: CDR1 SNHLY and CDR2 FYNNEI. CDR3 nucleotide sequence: TGTGCCAGCAGCCACCCTGGGCGGGTCAATGAGCAGTTCTTC. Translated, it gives CASSHPGRVNEQFF.

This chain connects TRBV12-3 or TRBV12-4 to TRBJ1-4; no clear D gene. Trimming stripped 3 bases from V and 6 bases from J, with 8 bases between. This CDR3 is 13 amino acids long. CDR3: CASSFEEYEKLFF. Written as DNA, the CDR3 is TGTGCCAGCAGTTTTGAGGAGTATGAAAAACTGTTTTTT.